The clone carrying this TCR beta chain was seen at least ten times. The source of the PBMCs was around 10 ml of fresh peripheral blood. These data come from a study of Graves' ophthalmopathy and Graves' hyperthyroidism. There are 14 residues in the CDR3. Germline CDR1 and CDR2: KGHSH and LQKENI. V lost 4 bases to trimming and J lost 0 bases, with 7 bases between them. Transcripts of RNA were the source for amplifying TCR beta CDR3 regions. Second-round multiplex PCR came after a first-round RT-PCR that employed HTBI primers. TCRdb independently ran MiXCR on the multiplex PCR reads; one entry per CDR3 protein. The table includes approximately 380,000 distinct CDR3 sequences, under 25% detected once.

This clonotype was obtained from a woman aged 18-35 years with stable Graves' hyperthyroidism. Sequenced input: peripheral blood. The V and J genes are TRBV18 and TRBJ1-5, with D hard to call. CDR3 protein: CASSLEHSNQPQHF. The CDR3 DNA sequence: TGTGCCAGCTCACTCGAACATAGCAATCAGCCCCAGCATTTT.